The T cell receptor beta chain under discussion was sequenced for a study of beta chain features in type 1 diabetes. Study-level points and caveats: Type 1 diabetes patients showed a moderate but significant shortening of TCRB CDR3s in all four CD4+ subsets.

The sequenced template was cDNA made from the entire isolated RNA. Only in-frame clones appear in the TCRdb table, and some are missing; sequencing was by immunoSEQ multiplex PCR. The repertoire holds 640,000 or so clones, with 10% to 15% as singletons. This clone has a handful of counts. Its antigen is unknown. V lost 4 bases and J lost 6, with 16 bases in between. CDR1 and CDR2 from the germline V gene are WNHNN and SYGVQD (reference sequence). The CDR3 extends over 14 amino acids. The sequencing sample was made of naive CD4+ T cells from blood. The clonotype comes from a man aged 18 to 35 with type 1 diabetes. V gene TRBV10-1 combines with J gene TRBJ2-7; either TRBD1 or TRBD2 may supply D (5 bases each). The CDR3 DNA sequence: TGCGCCAGCAGTGGGGGACCCCCCTTGGGCGAGCAGTACTTC. This codes for CASSGGPPLGEQYF.